The 3 T cell receptor beta chains below come from one sample, sequenced in a study of T cell repertoires in aging, cancer and after chemotherapy. A mixed TRB-A/B primer pool amplified rearranged TRB by multiplex touch-down PCR. TCRdb reprocessed the multiplex PCR reads with MiXCR, giving one entry per CDR3 protein. The profile shows thousands of distinct CDR3 sequences, roughly 25% of them singletons. The template was genomic DNA from peripheral blood, not RNA. Sequencing used blood. The receptors shown here come from a human donor in good health.

The chain recombines TRBV11-1 with TRBJ2-1, with D maybe TRBD2 (5 bases). Germline V gives CDR1 SGHAT, CDR2 FQDESV (reference sequence). The CDR3 length is 16 residues. Trimming shortened V by 1 base and J by 4 bases, and 14 bases separated the two germline ends. The CDR3 DNA follows: TGTGCCAGCAGCTTAGTCGGACTGTTGGGGTACAATGAGCAGTTCTTC. Residues: CASSLVGLLGYNEQFF.

This clonotype is categorized as medium-sized (0.01 to 0.1%). The rearrangement uses TRBV12-3 or TRBV12-4 and TRBJ2-7; 8 bases fit TRBD1. The V segment lost 2 bases and the J segment 3 bases; nucleotides outside the gene matches: 6. This CDR3 region has 15 residues. The CDR3 protein is CASSLFGQGSYEQYF. The CDR3 DNA sequence: TGTGCCAGCAGTTTATTCGGACAGGGTAGCTACGAGCAGTACTTC.

In this sample, this clonotype is medium-sized. This chain uses TRBV20-1 with TRBJ1-6, with no clear D. CDR3 size: 14 residues. The ends were cut back, 0 bases at V and 10 bases at J, with 13 bases in the middle. Germline lookup yields CDR1 DFQATT and CDR2 SNEGSKA (reference sequence). CDR3 amino acids: CSARDPSVESPLHF. In DNA, the CDR3 is TGCAGTGCTAGAGATCCGTCAGTTGAGTCACCCCTCCACTTT.